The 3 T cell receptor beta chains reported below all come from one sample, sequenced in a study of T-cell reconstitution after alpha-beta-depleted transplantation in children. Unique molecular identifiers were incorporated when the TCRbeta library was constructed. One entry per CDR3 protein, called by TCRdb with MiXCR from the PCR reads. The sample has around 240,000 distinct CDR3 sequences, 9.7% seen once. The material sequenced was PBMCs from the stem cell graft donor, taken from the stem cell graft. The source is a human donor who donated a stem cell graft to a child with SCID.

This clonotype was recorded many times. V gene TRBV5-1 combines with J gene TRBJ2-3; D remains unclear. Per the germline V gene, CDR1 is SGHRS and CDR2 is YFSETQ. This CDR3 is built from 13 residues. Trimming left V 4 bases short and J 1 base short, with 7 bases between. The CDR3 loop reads CASSRDGTDTQYF. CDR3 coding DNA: TGCGCCAGCAGCCGTGATGGCACAGATACGCAGTATTTT.

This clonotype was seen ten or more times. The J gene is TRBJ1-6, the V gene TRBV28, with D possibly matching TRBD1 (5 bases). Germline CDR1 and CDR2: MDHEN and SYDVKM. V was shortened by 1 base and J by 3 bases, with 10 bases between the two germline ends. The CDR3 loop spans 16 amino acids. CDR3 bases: TGTGCCAGCAGTTTATTGGGGGGGGACTATAATTCACCCCTCCACTTT. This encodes CASSLLGGDYNSPLHF. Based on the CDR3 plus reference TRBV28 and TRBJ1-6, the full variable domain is DVKVTQSSRYLVKRTGEKVFLECVQDMDHENMFWYRQDPGLGLRLIYFSYDVKMKEKGDIPEGYSVSREKKERFSLILESASTNQTSMYLCASSLLGGDYNSPLHFGNGTRLTVT.

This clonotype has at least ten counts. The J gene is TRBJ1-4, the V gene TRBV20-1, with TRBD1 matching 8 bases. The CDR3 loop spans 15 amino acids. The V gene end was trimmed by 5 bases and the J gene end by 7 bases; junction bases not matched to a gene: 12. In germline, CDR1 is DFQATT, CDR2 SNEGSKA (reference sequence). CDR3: CSASPGTGLREKLFF. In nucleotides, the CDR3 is TGCAGTGCTTCCCCCGGGACAGGTCTACGTGAAAAACTGTTTTTT.